Listed below are T cell receptor beta chains from one sample, sequenced in a study of CXCR4 blockade with PD-1 therapy in pancreatic cancer. The assay was immunoSEQ multiplex PCR, and TCRdb's table has in-frame clones only and misses some. Among about 17,000 clones listed, approximately 72% were seen once. Sequencing was performed on tumor tissue. These receptors were collected from a human donor with pancreatic ductal adenocarcinoma. CDR3s include the opening cysteine and the closing phenylalanine or tryptophan. The order of the fields is J gene, V gene, D gene, clone size, CDR3 protein, CDR3 DNA. D genes are given only for firm matches. Clone size appears in some rows only: once, few, many, or a class for an expanded clone.

j_gene: TRBJ1-6
v_gene: TRBV18
d_gene: TRBD1
abundance: NA
CDR3aa: CASSPGTDNSPLHF
CDR3nt: TGTGCCAGCTCACCCGGGACAGATAATTCACCCCTCCACTTT

j_gene: TRBJ2-2
v_gene: TRBV18
d_gene: NA
abundance: NA
CDR3aa: CASSMGVAGRTGELFF
CDR3nt: TGTGCCAGCTCAATGGGAGTCGCGGGCCGCACCGGGGAGCTGTTTTTT

j_gene: TRBJ1-1
v_gene: TRBV29-1
d_gene: NA
abundance: NA
CDR3aa: CSGTTSGTEAFF
CDR3nt: TGCAGCGGAACAACAAGTGGAACTGAAGCTTTCTTT

j_gene: TRBJ1-1
v_gene: TRBV29-1
d_gene: NA
abundance: NA
CDR3aa: CSGRPGQTNTEAFF
CDR3nt: TGCAGCGGACGGCCAGGACAGACCAACACTGAAGCTTTCTTT

j_gene: TRBJ2-1
v_gene: TRBV30
d_gene: NA
abundance: NA
CDR3aa: CAWTPGSLSSYNEQFF
CDR3nt: TGTGCCTGGACCCCAGGGAGCCTGAGCTCCTACAATGAGCAGTTCTTC

j_gene: TRBJ1-1
v_gene: TRBV19
d_gene: NA
abundance: NA
CDR3aa: CASSITAGHETEAFF
CDR3nt: TGTGCCAGTAGTATCACAGCGGGACATGAAACTGAAGCTTTCTTT

j_gene: TRBJ2-7
v_gene: TRBV28
d_gene: NA
abundance: NA
CDR3aa: CASSLDSPGEQYF
CDR3nt: TGTGCCAGCAGTTTAGACTCCCCTGGCGAGCAGTACTTC

j_gene: TRBJ1-3
v_gene: TRBV18
d_gene: NA
abundance: NA
CDR3aa: CASSPPPFRPGNTIYF
CDR3nt: TGTGCCAGCTCACCACCCCCCTTCCGCCCTGGAAACACCATATATTTT

j_gene: TRBJ2-7
v_gene: TRBV6-7
d_gene: NA
abundance: NA
CDR3aa: CASSYTGPWEQYF
CDR3nt: TGTGCCAGCAGTTACACGGGGCCTTGGGAGCAGTACTTC

j_gene: TRBJ2-7
v_gene: TRBV6-9
d_gene: NA
abundance: few
CDR3aa: CASTSYYEQYF
CDR3nt: TGTGCCAGCACCTCCTACTACGAGCAGTACTTC

j_gene: TRBJ2-3
v_gene: TRBV19
d_gene: NA
abundance: NA
CDR3aa: CASSKLDSTDTQYF
CDR3nt: TGTGCCAGTAGTAAACTGGACAGTACAGATACGCAGTATTTT

j_gene: TRBJ2-6
v_gene: TRBV15
d_gene: TRBD2
abundance: NA
CDR3aa: CATSRVGTSGSGANVLTF
CDR3nt: TGTGCCACCAGCAGAGTCGGGACTAGCGGCTCTGGGGCCAACGTCCTGACTTTC

j_gene: TRBJ1-1
v_gene: TRBV28
d_gene: NA
abundance: NA
CDR3aa: CASSPSKATEAFF
CDR3nt: TGTGCCAGCAGCCCATCAAAGGCGACTGAAGCTTTCTTT

j_gene: TRBJ2-2
v_gene: TRBV6-8
d_gene: NA
abundance: NA
CDR3aa: CASSNGGDWGGELFF
CDR3nt: TGTGCCAGCTCCAACGGCGGGGACTGGGGCGGGGAGCTGTTTTTT

j_gene: TRBJ1-1
v_gene: TRBV19
d_gene: NA
abundance: NA
CDR3aa: CASSIDAQIRTEAFF
CDR3nt: TGTGCCAGTAGTATAGACGCACAGATACGAACTGAAGCTTTCTTT

j_gene: TRBJ1-2
v_gene: TRBV6-8
d_gene: NA
abundance: NA
CDR3aa: CASSVAWTAESYTF
CDR3nt: TGTGCCAGCAGTGTAGCCTGGACCGCCGAAAGCTACACCTTC

j_gene: TRBJ2-7
v_gene: TRBV15
d_gene: TRBD1
abundance: NA
CDR3aa: CATSRERTGLGYEQYF
CDR3nt: TGTGCCACCAGCAGAGAACGGACAGGGTTGGGCTACGAGCAGTACTTC

j_gene: TRBJ1-2
v_gene: TRBV18
d_gene: NA
abundance: NA
CDR3aa: CASSSETAAGGYTF
CDR3nt: TGTGCCAGCTCATCGGAAACAGCGGCTGGCGGCTACACCTTC

j_gene: TRBJ1-1
v_gene: TRBV19
d_gene: TRBD1
abundance: NA
CDR3aa: CASSIFGQGANGEAFF
CDR3nt: TGTGCCAGTAGTATTTTTGGACAGGGGGCCAACGGTGAAGCTTTCTTT

j_gene: TRBJ2-3
v_gene: TRBV19
d_gene: TRBD2
abundance: NA
CDR3aa: CASSRTSGSAGADTQYF
CDR3nt: TGTGCCAGTAGTAGGACTAGCGGGAGTGCGGGGGCAGATACGCAGTATTTT

j_gene: TRBJ2-5
v_gene: TRBV19
d_gene: TRBD1
abundance: NA
CDR3aa: CASSLRDRGSGETQYF
CDR3nt: TGTGCCAGTAGTCTCCGGGACAGGGGATCGGGAGAGACCCAGTACTTC